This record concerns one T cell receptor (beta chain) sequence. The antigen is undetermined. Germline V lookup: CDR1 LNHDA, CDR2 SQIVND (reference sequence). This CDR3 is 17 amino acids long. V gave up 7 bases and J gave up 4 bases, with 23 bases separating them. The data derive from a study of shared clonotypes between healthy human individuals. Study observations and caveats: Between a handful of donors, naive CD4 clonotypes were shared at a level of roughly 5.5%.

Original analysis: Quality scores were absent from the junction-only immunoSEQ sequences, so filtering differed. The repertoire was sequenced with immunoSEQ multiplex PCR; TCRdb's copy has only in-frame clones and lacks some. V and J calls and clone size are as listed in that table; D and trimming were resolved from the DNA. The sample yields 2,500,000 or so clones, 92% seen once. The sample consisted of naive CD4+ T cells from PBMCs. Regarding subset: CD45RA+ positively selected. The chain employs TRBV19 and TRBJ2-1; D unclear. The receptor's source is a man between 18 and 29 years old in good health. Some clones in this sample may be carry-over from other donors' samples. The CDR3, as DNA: TGTGCCAGTACCCTACTACCCGGACGGTGGATGTACAATGAGCAGTTCTTC. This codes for CASTLLPGRWMYNEQFF.